A single sample is the source of the 8 T cell receptor beta chains below, sequenced in a study of metastatic and nonmetastatic thyroid tumors. Among the patients, none had received any treatment before thyroid surgery. TCRdb re-called clones via MiXCR from the PCR reads. The sample has about 20,000 clones, under 35% seen once. Material for sequencing was blood. These receptors originate from a female donor with papillary thyroid cancer or a benign thyroid nodule (not recorded which). Some clones in this sample may be carry-over from other donors' samples.

This clone is medium-sized in the sample. V is TRBV6-2 or TRBV6-3 and J is TRBJ2-7; 7 nucleotides line up with TRBD1. The CDR3 has 15 amino acids. The junction had 11 bases not matched to a gene; V was cut back by 6 bases and J by 3 bases. Germline assignment: CDR1 MNHEY and CDR2 SVGEGT. CDR3 in DNA: TGTGCCAGCAGCTCCACAGGGGAGTCGGGCTACGAGCAGTACTTC. This encodes CASSSTGESGYEQYF.

This clone was counted many times. The V call is TRBV16, the J call TRBJ2-3; D is unresolved. Trimming removed 1 base at V and 4 bases at J, with 6 bases between. The germline V gene encodes CDR1 KGHSY and CDR2 FQNENV. This CDR3 is 13 amino acids long. In DNA form, the CDR3 reads TGTGCCAGCAGCCAATTACTGCCAGATACGCAGTATTTT. It encodes CASSQLLPDTQYF.

At least ten counts were recorded for this clone. The gene calls are TRBV18 and TRBJ1-4; D is possibly TRBD1 (6 bases). Trimming shortened V by 4 bases and J by 0 bases, and 9 bases separated the two germline ends. CDR1 is KGHSH and CDR2 is LQKENI in the germline V gene. The CDR3 loop spans 15 amino acids. CDR3 sequence: CASSLDRATNEKLFF. The CDR3 DNA follows: TGTGCCAGCTCACTGGACAGAGCAACTAATGAAAAACTGTTTTTT.

The chain combines TRBV6-1 with TRBJ2-7; D not certain. The CDR3 spans 12 residues. The V end was cut by 0 bases, the J end by 6 bases, with 6 bases between. The germline V gene encodes CDR1 MNHNS and CDR2 SASEGT. CDR3 amino acids: CASSEAKTEQYF. In DNA form, the CDR3 reads TGTGCCAGCAGTGAAGCTAAGACCGAGCAGTACTTC.

Remarks on this clone: Being one base from a much bigger clone, this may be a read error. The sample carries other DNA sequences with the same CDR3. The chain links TRBV29-1 to TRBJ2-1, with 9 bases identical to TRBD1. The ends lost 4 bases at V and 8 bases at J; junction bases unmatched: 15. This CDR3 region has 16 residues. Germline V CDR1 and CDR2: SQVTM, ANQGSEA. Here the CDR3 reads CSVGGTGGFTHHEQFF. The CDR3 bases are TGCAGCGTTGGTGGTACAGGGGGCTTCACTCACCATGAGCAGTTCTTC.

V usage is TRBV3-1 and J usage is TRBJ2-7, with D perhaps TRBD1 (5 bases). CDR1 LGHDT and CDR2 YNNKEL come from the germline V gene (reference sequence). The CDR3 has 15 amino acids. With 0 bases removed from V and 5 bases from J, the gap between germline ends came to 14 bases. The CDR3 DNA is TGTGCCAGCAGCCAAGATGGCAGGGATTCGAACGAGCAGTACTTC. Residues: CASSQDGRDSNEQYF.

This clone was picked up one time. The chain combines TRBV7-8 with TRBJ2-7; the D is unclear. Per germline, CDR1 SGHVS and CDR2 FQNEAQ. The CDR3 is made up of 13 amino acids. V dropped 3 bases and J dropped 3 bases, with 9 bases sitting between them. The CDR3 region is CASSFEANYEQYF. DNA of the CDR3: TGTGCCAGCAGCTTCGAGGCCAACTACGAGCAGTACTTC.

This clone was detected a few times. The chain employs TRBV6-4 and TRBJ2-3; 13 bases map to TRBD2. The V gene end was trimmed by 2 bases and the J gene end by 5 bases; junction bases not matched to a gene: 1. Germline lookup yields CDR1 MRHNA and CDR2 SNTAGT. The CDR3 runs to 15 residues. This CDR3 reads CASSDGTSGVDTQYF. The CDR3 region has the DNA TGTGCCAGCAGTGACGGGACTAGCGGGGTAGATACGCAGTATTTT.